The clone carrying this T cell receptor (beta chain) was detected many times. Its antigen is not identified. This sample was included in a study of spatial heterogeneity in lung cancer. The study tagged each TCR cDNA molecule with a unique molecular identifier. TCRdb re-called the 5' RACE reads with MiXCR, one entry per CDR3 protein. The data show around 25,000 distinct CDR3 sequences, about a tenth seen once. Study-wide findings and caveats: Ubiquitous expanded tumor TCRs were observed in blood more at resection than follow-up.

Specified time point: blood at routine non-recurrence follow-up after resection. TCRs were sequenced from unsorted whole RNA of tumor, nontumor lung or PBMC. The V end lost 0 bases, the J end lost 5 bases, and 13 bases lay between the germline ends. This CDR3 contains 15 residues. CDR1 is LGHNA, CDR2 YSLEER, per germline. This sequence originates from a male donor with early-stage non-small cell lung cancer. The chain is built from TRBV4-3 and TRBJ1-2, with D possibly matching TRBD1 (5 bases). This specimen consisted of PBMCs, obtained at follow-up. CDR3 sequence: CASSQDGSGIYGYTF. The DNA of the CDR3 is TGCGCCAGCAGCCAAGATGGGTCAGGGATATATGGCTACACCTTC.